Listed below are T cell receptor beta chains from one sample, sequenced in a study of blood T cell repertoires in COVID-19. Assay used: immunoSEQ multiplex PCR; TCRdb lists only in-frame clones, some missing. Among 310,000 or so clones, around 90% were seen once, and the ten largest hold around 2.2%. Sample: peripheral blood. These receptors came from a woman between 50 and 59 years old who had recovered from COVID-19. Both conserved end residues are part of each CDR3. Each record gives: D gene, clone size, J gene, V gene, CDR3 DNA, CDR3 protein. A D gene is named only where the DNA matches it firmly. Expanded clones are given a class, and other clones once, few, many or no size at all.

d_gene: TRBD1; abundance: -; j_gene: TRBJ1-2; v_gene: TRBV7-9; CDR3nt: TGTGCCAGCAGCTTCAGCGAGACAGGGAGTGGCTACACCTTC; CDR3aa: CASSFSETGSGYTF
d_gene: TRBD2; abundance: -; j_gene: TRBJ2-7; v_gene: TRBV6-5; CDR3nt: TGTGCCAGCAGTTACCTCCCGGGAGGGCGCTACGAGCAGTACTTC; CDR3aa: CASSYLPGGRYEQYF
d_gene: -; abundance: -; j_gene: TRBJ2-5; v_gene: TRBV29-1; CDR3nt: TGCAGCGTTGAAGATGATACAGAGCCCAGGTGGACCCAGTACTTC; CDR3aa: CSVEDDTEPRWTQYF
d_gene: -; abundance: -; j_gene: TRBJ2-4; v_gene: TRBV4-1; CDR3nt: TGCGCCAGCAGCCAAGATCCGGGGACTAAAAACATTCAGTACTTC; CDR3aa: CASSQDPGTKNIQYF
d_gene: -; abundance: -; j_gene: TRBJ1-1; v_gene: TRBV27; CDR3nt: TGTGCCAGCAGTTTGGGTCAGGGGAAGACTGAAGCTTTCTTT; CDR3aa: CASSLGQGKTEAFF
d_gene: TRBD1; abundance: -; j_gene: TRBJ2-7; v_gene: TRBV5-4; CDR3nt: TGTGCCAGCAGCCGCCGGGGACAGGCTACCTCCTACGAGCAGTACTTC; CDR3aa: CASSRRGQATSYEQYF
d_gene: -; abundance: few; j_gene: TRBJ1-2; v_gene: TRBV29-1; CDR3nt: TGCAGCGTTGATGCAGGGTATGGGGGCTACACCTTC; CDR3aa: CSVDAGYGGYTF
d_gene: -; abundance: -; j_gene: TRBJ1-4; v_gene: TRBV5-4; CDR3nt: TGTGCCAGCAGCCGGGACACAAATGAAAAACTGTTTTTT; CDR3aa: CASSRDTNEKLFF
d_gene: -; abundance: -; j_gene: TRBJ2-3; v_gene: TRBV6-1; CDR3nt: TGTGCCAGCAGTGAAACTGCCGGGACGCAGTATTTT; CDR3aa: CASSETAGTQYF
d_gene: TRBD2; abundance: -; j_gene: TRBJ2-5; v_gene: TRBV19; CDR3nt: TGTGCCAGTAGTATTAGGGAGACTAGCGGGAGGGAGACCCAGTACTTC; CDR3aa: CASSIRETSGRETQYF
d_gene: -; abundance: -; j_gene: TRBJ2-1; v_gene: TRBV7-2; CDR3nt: TGTGCCAGCAGTTTGCCCGACTTCTCCTACAATGAGCAGTTCTTC; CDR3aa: CASSLPDFSYNEQFF
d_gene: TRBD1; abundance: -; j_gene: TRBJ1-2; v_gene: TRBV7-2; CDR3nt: TGTGCCAGCAGCGAAGGGACAGGGGGGAACTATGGCTACACCTTC; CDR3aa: CASSEGTGGNYGYTF
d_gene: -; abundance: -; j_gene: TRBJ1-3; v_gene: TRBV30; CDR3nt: TGTGCCTGGAGCCCCGGAGGACTAAACACCATATATTTT; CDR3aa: CAWSPGGLNTIYF
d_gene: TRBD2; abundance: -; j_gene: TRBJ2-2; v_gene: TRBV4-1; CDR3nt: TGCGCCAGCAGTGTGGGACTAGCGGGATTGAACACCGGGGAGCTGTTTTTT; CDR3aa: CASSVGLAGLNTGELFF
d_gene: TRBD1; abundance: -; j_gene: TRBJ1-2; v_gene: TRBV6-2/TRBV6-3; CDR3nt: TGTGCCAGCAGTTACGATGGGACAGGGTGGCCGGAAAGCTATGGCTACACCTTC; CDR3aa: CASSYDGTGWPESYGYTF
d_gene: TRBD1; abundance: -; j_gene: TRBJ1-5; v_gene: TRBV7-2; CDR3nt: TGTGCCAGCAGCGAACAGGGGGTAACAGCTCAGCCCCAGCATTTT; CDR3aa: CASSEQGVTAQPQHF
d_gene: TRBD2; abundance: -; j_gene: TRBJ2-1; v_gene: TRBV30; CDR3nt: TGTGCCTCCCGCCCGGGGGACTACTTCTCCTACAATGAGCAGTTCTTC; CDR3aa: CASRPGDYFSYNEQFF
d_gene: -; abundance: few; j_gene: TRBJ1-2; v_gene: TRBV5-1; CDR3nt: TGCGCCAGCACCCAGGTTAACTCTAACTATGGCTACACCTTC; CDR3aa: CASTQVNSNYGYTF
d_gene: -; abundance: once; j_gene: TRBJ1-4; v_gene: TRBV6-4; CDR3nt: TGTGCCAGCAGTGACTCGGGTAAGGGACATAATGAAAAACTGTTTTTT; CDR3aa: CASSDSGKGHNEKLFF
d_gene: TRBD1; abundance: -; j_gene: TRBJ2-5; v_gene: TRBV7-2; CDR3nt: TGTGCCAGCAGCGCCTGGGGACAGACTCAAGAGACCCAGTACTTC; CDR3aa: CASSAWGQTQETQYF
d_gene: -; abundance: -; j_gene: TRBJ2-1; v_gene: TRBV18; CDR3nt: TGTGCCAGCTCACCTGACAGGGTTGGGGGGCCTAATGAGCAGTTCTTC; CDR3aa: CASSPDRVGGPNEQFF
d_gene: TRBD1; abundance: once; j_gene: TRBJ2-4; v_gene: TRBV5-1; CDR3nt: TGCGCCAGCAGCCTACCAGGGACAGGGAAAGGAAACATTCAGTACTTC; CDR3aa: CASSLPGTGKGNIQYF
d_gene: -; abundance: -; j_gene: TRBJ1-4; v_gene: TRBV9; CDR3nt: TGTGCCAGCAGCGTCGGTCAGGGGTATGAAAAACTGTTTTTT; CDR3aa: CASSVGQGYEKLFF
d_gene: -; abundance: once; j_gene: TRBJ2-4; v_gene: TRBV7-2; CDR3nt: TGTGCCAGCAGCTTAGAAATCTGGGGGCGACCGATTCAGTACTTC; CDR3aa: CASSLEIWGRPIQYF
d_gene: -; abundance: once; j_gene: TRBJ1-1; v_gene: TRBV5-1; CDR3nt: TGCGCCAGCAGCCCACAGGTCGGGGGGGGCACTGAAGCTTTCTTT; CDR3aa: CASSPQVGGGTEAFF
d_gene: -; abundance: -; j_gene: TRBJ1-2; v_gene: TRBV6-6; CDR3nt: TGTGCCAGCAGTTACGTTTCGGAGGCGAGGGGCTACACCTTC; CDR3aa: CASSYVSEARGYTF
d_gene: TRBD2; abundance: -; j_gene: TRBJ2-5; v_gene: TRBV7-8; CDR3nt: TGTGCCAGCAGCTTCAGGGAGGGATTCGGGGAGACCCAGTACTTC; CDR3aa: CASSFREGFGETQYF
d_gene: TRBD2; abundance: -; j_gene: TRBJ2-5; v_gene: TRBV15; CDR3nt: TGTGCCACCAGCAGAGATCGTAGCGGGGGGCATGGAGAGACCCAGTACTTC; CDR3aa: CATSRDRSGGHGETQYF
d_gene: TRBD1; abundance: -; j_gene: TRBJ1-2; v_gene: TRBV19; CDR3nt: TGTGCCAGTAGTTCTACCTTACGACAGGGTGGCGGTGGCTACACCTTC; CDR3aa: CASSSTLRQGGGGYTF
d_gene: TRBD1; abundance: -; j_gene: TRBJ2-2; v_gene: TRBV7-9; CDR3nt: TGTGCCAGCAGAGGGACAGGGTATACGGAGCTGTTTTTT; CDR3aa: CASRGTGYTELFF
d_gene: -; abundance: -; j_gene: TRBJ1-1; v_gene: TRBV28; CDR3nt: TGTGCCAGCAGTGATTACAGGTTCTCAGCTTTCTTT; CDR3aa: CASSDYRFSAFF
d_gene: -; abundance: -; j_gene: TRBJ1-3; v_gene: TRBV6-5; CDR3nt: TGTGCCAGCAGCATCTCTGGAAACACCATATATTTT; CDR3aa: CASSISGNTIYF
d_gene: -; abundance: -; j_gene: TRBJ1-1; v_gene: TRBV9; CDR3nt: TGTGCCCCTAAGTGGGCCGAAAACACTGAAGCTTTCTTT; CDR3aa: CAPKWAENTEAFF
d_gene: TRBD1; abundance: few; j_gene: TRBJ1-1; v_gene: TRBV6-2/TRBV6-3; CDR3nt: TGTGCCAGCAGTTGGGACAGGGAAGCTTTCTTT; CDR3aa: CASSWDREAFF
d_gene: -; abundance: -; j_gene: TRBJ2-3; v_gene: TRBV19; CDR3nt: TGTGCCAGTAGTATAGTTGGGGGGAGCACAGATACGCAGTATTTT; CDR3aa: CASSIVGGSTDTQYF
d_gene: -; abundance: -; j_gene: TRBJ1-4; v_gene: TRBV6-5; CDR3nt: TGTGCCAGCAGTTACGGAAACAACAGGGAAAATGAAAAACTGTTTTTT; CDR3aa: CASSYGNNRENEKLFF
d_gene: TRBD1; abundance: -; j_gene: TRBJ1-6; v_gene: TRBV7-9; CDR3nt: TGTGCCAGCAGCGACAGGGGTAATTCACCCCTCCACTTT; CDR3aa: CASSDRGNSPLHF
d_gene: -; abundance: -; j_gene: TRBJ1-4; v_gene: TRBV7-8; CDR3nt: TGTGCCAGCACCTTCGCAGGGGCAACTAATGAAAAACTGTTTTTT; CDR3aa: CASTFAGATNEKLFF
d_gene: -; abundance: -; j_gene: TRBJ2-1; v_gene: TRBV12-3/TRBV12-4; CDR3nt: TGTGCCAGCACCTTAGGGACTGAGAATGAGCAGTTCTTC; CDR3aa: CASTLGTENEQFF
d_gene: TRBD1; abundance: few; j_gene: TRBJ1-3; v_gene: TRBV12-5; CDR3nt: TGTGCTAGTGGTTCCTGGACAGGGGTAGGAAACACCATATATTTT; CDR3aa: CASGSWTGVGNTIYF
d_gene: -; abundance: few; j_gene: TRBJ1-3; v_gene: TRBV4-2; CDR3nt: TGTGCCAGCAGCCAAAACTCCCTTTCAACTGGAAACACCATATATTTT; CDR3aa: CASSQNSLSTGNTIYF
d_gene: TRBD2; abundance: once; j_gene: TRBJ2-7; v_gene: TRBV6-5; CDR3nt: TGTGCCAGCACCCCACTAGCGGGACCCGCCGAGCAGTACTTC; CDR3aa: CASTPLAGPAEQYF